The 32 T cell receptor beta chains listed next were all sequenced from one sample in a study of T cells of healthy individuals. TCRdb processed the 5' RACE reads anew with MiXCR; each CDR3 protein has one entry. The sample carries 60,000 to 80,000 distinct CDR3 sequences, under 20% recorded once. These receptors all come from a human donor in good health.

At least ten counts were recorded for this clonotype. J is TRBJ2-5 and V is TRBV29-1; 13 positions agree with TRBD2. The CDR3 runs 14 residues. The V segment lost 6 bases and the J segment 1 base; nucleotides outside the gene matches: 2. CDR1 and CDR2 (germline): SQVTM, ANQGSEA. This chain's CDR3 is CSVGLAGAQETQYF. The CDR3 DNA is TGCAGCGTCGGACTAGCGGGAGCCCAAGAGACCCAGTACTTC.

In its sample, this clonotype was seen many times. The J gene is TRBJ2-7, the V gene TRBV29-1; the D call may be TRBD1 or TRBD2 (6 bases each). Germline CDR1 is SQVTM and CDR2 is ANQGSEA. V was shortened by 6 bases and J by 4 bases, with 16 bases between the two germline ends. The CDR3 totals 13 residues. CDR3 bases: TGCAGCGTAGAGGGGGGCCCGGCATACGAGCAGTACTTC. Protein product: CSVEGGPAYEQYF.

This clonotype was detected many times. In nucleotides, the CDR3 is TGCAGCGTTGAAGTCGAGGGGGGTTACGAGCAGTACTTC. As protein: CSVEVEGGYEQYF. This chain connects TRBV29-1 to TRBJ2-7, with D possibly called TRBD1 or TRBD2 (6 bases each). In germline, CDR1 is SQVTM, CDR2 ANQGSEA. The CDR3 totals 13 residues. With 1 base removed from V and 4 bases from J, the gap between germline ends came to 11 bases.

This clonotype was found many times. V usage is TRBV20-1 and J usage is TRBJ2-2; 7 bases are a match to TRBD1. V shed 3 bases and J 0 bases; nucleotides not matched to a gene: 7. The germline gives CDR1 DFQATT, CDR2 SNEGSKA (reference sequence). The CDR3 covers 16 residues. CDR3 protein: CSARPPGQSNTGELFF. The CDR3, as DNA: TGCAGTGCTAGGCCCCCGGGACAGTCGAACACCGGGGAGCTGTTTTTT.

Only a few counts were recorded for this clonotype. Here the CDR3 reads CASSLEGQGSYEQYF. Written as DNA, the CDR3 is TGCGCCAGCAGCTTGGAGGGGCAGGGGTCCTACGAGCAGTACTTC. This chain connects TRBV5-1 to TRBJ2-7; TRBD1 is a possible D gene (6 bases). This CDR3 region has 15 residues. V lost 0 bases and J 1 base, leaving 11 bases between the germline ends. Germline V gives CDR1 SGHRS, CDR2 YFSETQ. Using reference TRBV5-1 and TRBJ2-7 for the parts outside the CDR3, the full variable domain is KAGVTQTPRYLIKTRGQQVTLSCSPISGHRSVSWYQQTPGQGLQFLFEYFSETQRNKGNFPGRFSGRQFSNSRSEMNVSTLELGDSALYLCASSLEGQGSYEQYFGPGTRLTVT.

This clonotype came up many times. This sequence joins TRBV28 and TRBJ2-3; the D gene could be TRBD1 or TRBD2 (6 bases each). Germline V gene data show CDR1 as MDHEN and CDR2 as SYDVKM. The CDR3 is 15 amino acids. The germline V and J ends were trimmed by 1 base and 0 bases, with 8 bases remaining between them. CDR3 DNA sequence: TGTGCCAGCAGTTTATCCGGGGGCAGCACAGATACGCAGTATTTT. Its translation: CASSLSGGSTDTQYF.

This clonotype was found many times. The CDR3 spells CASSPNPLAGGNPYNEQFF. CDR3 nucleotide sequence: TGTGCCAGCAGCCCCAACCCCCTAGCGGGAGGGAACCCATACAATGAGCAGTTCTTC. The V and J genes are TRBV4-2 and TRBJ2-1; 12 nucleotides agree with TRBD2. This CDR3 comprises 19 residues. After removal of 4 bases from V and 4 bases from J, the junction contained 14 bases not matched to a gene. Germline assignment: CDR1 LGHNA and CDR2 YNFKEQ.

The gene calls are TRBV20-1 and TRBJ1-6; 7 positions match TRBD1. CDR1 is DFQATT, CDR2 SNEGSKA, per germline (reference sequence). The junction had 4 bases not matched to a gene; V was cut back by 5 bases and J by 6 bases. The CDR3 contains 13 residues. CDR3 region: CSAQRDSNSPLHF. The CDR3 nucleotides read TGCAGTGCTCAGCGGGACAGTAATTCACCCCTCCACTTT.

This clonotype was recorded many times. CDR3 in DNA: TGTGCCAGCAGCCCTCGACAGGGGGCAAGCACAGATACGCAGTATTTT. Protein product: CASSPRQGASTDTQYF. The V call is TRBV6-5, the J call TRBJ2-3, with 10 bases fitting TRBD1. Germline V lookup: CDR1 MNHEY, CDR2 SVGAGI. Losses at the gene ends were 6 bases for V and 0 bases for J; bases not matched to a gene: 6. This CDR3 comprises 16 residues.

This clonotype occurred a few times. The rearrangement joins TRBV29-1 to TRBJ2-1; 8 bases align to TRBD1. The length of the CDR3 is 14 residues. V shed 3 bases and J 6 bases; nucleotides not matched to a gene: 7. CDR1 is SQVTM and CDR2 is ANQGSEA in the germline V gene. The CDR3 DNA sequence: TGCAGCGTTGACAGGACAGGGAGCGGCAATGAGCAGTTCTTC. Its translation: CSVDRTGSGNEQFF.

This rearrangement joins TRBV20-1 to TRBJ2-1; 12 bases line up with TRBD2. CDR3 length: 16 amino acids. Germline V CDR1 and CDR2: DFQATT, SNEGSKA (reference sequence). The junction had 5 bases not matched to a gene; V was cut back by 0 bases and J by 5 bases. The CDR3 region is CSARDLLAGGDNEQFF. For the CDR3, the DNA is TGCAGTGCTAGAGATCTCCTAGCGGGGGGGGACAATGAGCAGTTCTTC.

This clonotype has ten or more counts. This chain joins TRBV6-5 and TRBJ2-3, with D perhaps TRBD2 (6 bases). Germline lookup yields CDR1 MNHEY and CDR2 SVGAGI. V lost 5 bases and J 8 bases, leaving 14 bases between the germline ends. This CDR3 has 13 amino acids. The CDR3: CASSDPNGGTQYF. The CDR3 nucleotides read TGTGCCAGCAGTGACCCTAACGGGGGTACGCAGTATTTT.

This clonotype is deemed medium-sized. V is TRBV20-1 and J is TRBJ2-1; TRBD1 matches at 10 bases. Germline CDR1 is DFQATT and CDR2 is SNEGSKA (reference sequence). The CDR3 is 12 residues long. The V and J ends lost 5 bases and 8 bases, in that order; junction bases with no gene match: 3. As DNA, the CDR3 is TGCAGTGCTTTGACAGGGGGCTATGAGCAGTTCTTC. The encoded protein is CSALTGGYEQFF.

The rearrangement links TRBV12-3 or TRBV12-4 to TRBJ1-2, with D perhaps matching TRBD1 (6 bases). With 6 bases removed from V and 2 bases from J, the gap between germline ends came to 19 bases. The CDR3 extends over 16 amino acids. This CDR3 reads CASSPAPSGANYGYTF. The CDR3 DNA sequence: TGTGCCAGCAGCCCGGCCCCTTCAGGGGCCAACTATGGCTACACCTTC.

This clonotype was counted only a few times. The chain recombines TRBV7-9 with TRBJ2-2; 8 bases fit TRBD1. The CDR3 spans 13 residues. Germline values: CDR1 SEHNR, CDR2 FQNEAQ (reference sequence). V was pared by 6 bases and J by 5 bases, with 2 bases of the junction left unmatched. For the CDR3, the DNA is TGTGCCAGCAGTCGACAGGGGACCGGGGAGCTGTTTTTT. This sequence encodes CASSRQGTGELFF. The full variable domain, its missing parts supplied by reference TRBV7-9 and TRBJ2-2, is DTGVSQNPRHKITKRGQNVTFRCDPISEHNRLYWYRQTLGQGPEFLTYFQNEAQLEKSRLLSDRFSAERPKGSFSTLEIQRTEQGDSAMYLCASSRQGTGELFFGEGSRLTVL.

This clonotype was seen a handful of times. The V gene is TRBV5-1, the J gene TRBJ2-3; 7 bases match TRBD1. Germline V CDR1 and CDR2: SGHRS, YFSETQ. CDR3 length: 14 amino acids. The V segment lost 2 bases and the J segment 4 bases; nucleotides outside the gene matches: 4. CDR3 nucleotide sequence: TGCGCCAGCAGCTTTGACAGGGTGTCAGATACGCAGTATTTT. Translating it yields CASSFDRVSDTQYF.

The table lists this clonotype with a few counts. The chain combines TRBV6-5 with TRBJ2-1; unclear D gene. CDR1 is MNHEY and CDR2 is SVGAGI in the germline V gene. The CDR3 spans 14 residues. V was trimmed by 7 bases and J by 7 bases, leaving 17 bases between them. The chain's CDR3 is CASIQKLPSNEQFF. CDR3 coding DNA: TGTGCCAGCATCCAAAAGCTCCCTTCTAATGAGCAGTTCTTC.

This clonotype was recorded at least ten times. CDR3 DNA sequence: TGCAGTGCTAGGCCTGGGACAGGGGGCGTCCAGACTGAAGCTTTCTTT. Translating gives CSARPGTGGVQTEAFF. The chain joins TRBV20-1 to TRBJ1-1; 12 bases match TRBD1. This CDR3 comprises 16 residues. Germline V CDR1 and CDR2: DFQATT, SNEGSKA (reference sequence). The V segment lost 3 bases and the J segment 5 bases; nucleotides outside the gene matches: 10.

The chain is built from TRBV2 and TRBJ2-1; a weak D match, TRBD2 (6 bases). Trimming removed 8 bases from V and 4 bases from J, with 12 bases in between. The CDR3 has 13 amino acids. Per the germline V gene, CDR1 is SNHLY and CDR2 is FYNNEI. CDR3 region: CASLLGGYNEQFF. The CDR3 DNA reads as TGTGCCAGCCTACTCGGGGGATACAATGAGCAGTTCTTC.

The table lists this clonotype with many counts. This chain joins TRBV5-1 and TRBJ1-1; D remains ambiguous. V was clipped by 2 bases and J by 4 bases, with 12 bases between them. CDR1 is SGHRS and CDR2 is YFSETQ in the germline V gene. The CDR3 is made up of 14 amino acids. The CDR3 DNA follows: TGCGCCAGCAGCTTTGAAGGGCCGGTCACTGAAGCTTTCTTT. Translating it yields CASSFEGPVTEAFF. The complete variable domain, with remaining parts taken from reference TRBV5-1 and TRBJ1-1, reads KAGVTQTPRYLIKTRGQQVTLSCSPISGHRSVSWYQQTPGQGLQFLFEYFSETQRNKGNFPGRFSGRQFSNSRSEMNVSTLELGDSALYLCASSFEGPVTEAFFGQGTRLTVV.

There are many counts of this clonotype. The chain joins TRBV27 to TRBJ1-5; no firm D call. CDR3 length: 12 residues. Germline V gene sequence: CDR1 MNHEY, CDR2 SMNVEV (reference sequence). Trimming took 5 bases from V and 11 from J, leaving 13 bases between them. CDR3 DNA: TGTGCCAGCAGTCAAGAGGGTGTGACCCAGCATTTT. This translates into CASSQEGVTQHF.

Many counts were recorded for this clonotype. The chain joins TRBV3-1 to TRBJ1-4, with TRBD1 matching 7 bases. The germline V gene encodes CDR1 LGHDT and CDR2 YNNKEL (reference sequence). The CDR3 spans 16 residues. V trimming: 3 bases; J trimming: 7 bases; junction bases outside the gene matches: 11. CDR3 DNA sequence: TGTGCCAGCAGCCATGCCGGGACAGCGGGGAGTGAAAAACTGTTTTTT. Translation: CASSHAGTAGSEKLFF. Variable domain in full (rest from reference TRBV3-1 and TRBJ1-4): DTAVSQTPKYLVTQMGNDKSIKCEQNLGHDTMYWYKQDSKKFLKIMFSYNNKELIINETVPNRFSPKSPDKAHLNLHINSLELGDSAVYFCASSHAGTAGSEKLFFGSGTQLSVL.

The chain carries TRBV27 and TRBJ1-4; TRBD1 matches 8 bases. V shed 6 bases, J shed 10 bases, and the junction held 10 bases outside the gene matches. This CDR3 contains 14 residues. CDR1 MNHEY and CDR2 SMNVEV come from the germline V gene (reference sequence). The CDR3 DNA follows: TGTGCCAGCAGACAAATCGGACAGGGTGGAAAACTGTTTTTT. Protein product: CASRQIGQGGKLFF. Looking up the rest from reference TRBV27 and TRBJ1-4 gives the full variable domain: EAQVTQNPRYLITVTGKKLTVTCSQNMNHEYMSWYRQDPGLGLRQIYYSMNVEVTDKGDVPEGYKVSRKEKRNFPLILESPSPNQTSLYFCASRQIGQGGKLFFGSGTQLSVL.

This clonotype was counted a single time. The rearrangement uses TRBV20-1 and TRBJ2-3, with a weak D call TRBD2 (6 bases). The V gene lost 3 bases and the J gene lost 1 base, with 11 bases spanning the gap. Germline V CDR1 and CDR2: DFQATT, SNEGSKA (reference sequence). The CDR3 consists of 14 residues. The CDR3 region is CSASGGIRTDTQYF. The CDR3 coding sequence is TGCAGTGCTAGCGGCGGGATTCGCACAGATACGCAGTATTTT.

This clonotype has just a few counts. The rearrangement uses TRBV7-9 and TRBJ2-5; TRBD1 matches 10 bases. Germline V gives CDR1 SEHNR, CDR2 FQNEAQ (reference sequence). CDR3 length: 15 amino acids. V was pared by 1 base and J by 7 bases, with 6 bases of the junction left unmatched. The CDR3: CASSLVEGQGSTQYF. The CDR3 DNA sequence: TGTGCCAGCAGCTTAGTTGAGGGACAGGGGTCGACCCAGTACTTC.

Only a few counts were recorded for this clonotype. V is TRBV9 and J is TRBJ2-1; 7 bases match TRBD2. The CDR3 runs 16 residues. The junction had 7 bases not matched to a gene; V was cut back by 0 bases and J by 4 bases. Per the germline V gene, CDR1 is SGDLS and CDR2 is YYNGEE. The CDR3: CASSVGLQGGYNEQFF. The CDR3 DNA sequence: TGTGCCAGCAGCGTAGGGCTGCAGGGAGGGTACAATGAGCAGTTCTTC.

In its sample, this clonotype was seen many times. The chain combines TRBV28 with TRBJ1-5, with 8 bases fitting TRBD1. Unmatched junction bases numbered 1, after V lost 1 base and J lost 5 bases. From germline, CDR1 is MDHEN and CDR2 SYDVKM. The CDR3 has 14 residues. CDR3 nucleotides: TGTGCCAGCAGTTTATCAGGGGGCGATCAGCCCCAGCATTTT. Its translation: CASSLSGGDQPQHF.

This chain joins TRBV30 and TRBJ1-2, with D possibly matching TRBD1 (5 bases). Germline assignment: CDR1 GTSNPN and CDR2 SVGIG (reference sequence). The germline V and J ends were trimmed by 7 bases and 5 bases, with 14 bases remaining between them. The CDR3 length is 12 residues. CDR3 region: CALTWGLYGYTF. The CDR3 coding sequence is TGTGCCTTGACATGGGGACTTTATGGCTACACCTTC.

This clonotype was picked up a small number of times. This chain links TRBV23-1 with TRBJ2-3; a weak D match, TRBD2 (6 bases). TRBV23-1 is given ORF status, its function remaining uncertain. Trimming stripped 0 bases from V and 4 bases from J, with 14 bases between. The CDR3 sequence is 16 residues long. This chain's CDR3 is CASSQSGGCGADTQYF. In nucleotides, the CDR3 is TGCGCCAGCAGTCAATCGGGGGGATGTGGGGCAGATACGCAGTATTTT.

This clonotype was seen repeatedly, ten times or more. This chain joins TRBV13 and TRBJ2-6, with 7 bases fitting TRBD1. CDR1 is PRHDT, CDR2 FYEKMQ, per germline (reference sequence). This CDR3 has 17 residues. With V trimmed by 3 bases and J by 0 bases, 5 bases remained unmatched. The CDR3 DNA follows: TGTGCCAGCAGCTTCGACAGGGATCCCTCTGGGGCCAACGTCCTGACTTTC. This codes for CASSFDRDPSGANVLTF. Full variable domain (remainder filled in from reference TRBV13 and TRBJ2-6): AAGVIQSPRHLIKEKRETATLKCYPIPRHDTVYWYQQGPGQDPQFLISFYEKMQSDKGSIPDRFSAQQFSDYHSELNMSSLELGDSALYFCASSFDRDPSGANVLTFGAGSRLTVL.

This clonotype was recorded many times. The J gene is TRBJ1-1, the V gene TRBV9, with no clear D. Germline CDR1 and CDR2: SGDLS and YYNGEE. The CDR3 loop spans 13 amino acids. Trimming cost V 6 bases and J 0 bases, with 9 bases left between them. The CDR3 region has the DNA TGTGCCAGCACCGGAGGGCTGAACACTGAAGCTTTCTTT. This encodes CASTGGLNTEAFF.

The rearrangement links TRBV5-1 to TRBJ2-5; D not resolved. Germline assignment: CDR1 SGHRS and CDR2 YFSETQ. The CDR3 covers 13 residues. V lost 2 bases, J lost 5 bases, and 10 bases lay in between. The CDR3 sequence is CASSFLTSETQYF. The CDR3 DNA follows: TGCGCCAGCAGCTTCCTTACTTCGGAGACCCAGTACTTC.